The clone carrying this T cell receptor beta chain was recorded a few times. The antigen is undetermined. PCR used 60 Vbeta primers and 13 Jbeta primers. The authors' processing: In a later analysis, the count reached some 75 million unique TCR beta chains, with roughly 11 million shared. TCRdb's copy holds only in-frame clones and misses some; the assay was immunoSEQ multiplex PCR. V and J calls and clone size are given by that table; D and trimming were obtained from the DNA. The profile shows approximately 140,000 clones, roughly three fifths of them singletons. This record comes from a study of cytomegalovirus exposure and HLA in healthy donors. Study-wide results and limits: Under in vitro conditions, three CMV-associated chains were confirmed as specific for CMV antigens. Reports indicated that the classifier achieved high specificity and sensitivity in diagnosing cytomegalovirus status. Associated with cytomegalovirus, according to the listing, were 150 to 200 TCR beta chains.

This CDR3 has 12 residues. Germline CDR1 reads SNHLY; CDR2 reads FYNNEI. Trimming stripped 4 bases from V and 2 bases from J, with 2 bases between. The TCR sequence derives from a woman in her sixties in good health and CMV-seronegative. The gene calls are TRBV2 and TRBJ2-2; no clear D gene. The sequenced sample consisted of PBMCs. CDR3 sequence: CASSANTGELFF. CDR3 DNA: TGTGCCAGCAGTGCTAACACCGGGGAGCTGTTTTTT.